The T cell receptor (beta chain) described here comes from a study of blood T cell repertoires in COVID-19. Participants' own reports of clinical history determined their cohort assignment. Germline V CDR1 and CDR2: KGHDR, SFDVKD. The V gene lost 4 bases and the J gene lost 2 bases, with 10 bases spanning the gap. This CDR3 contains 14 residues. Some clones are missing from TCRdb's copy, which holds only in-frame ones; the method was immunoSEQ multiplex PCR. The table records about 330,000 clones, 92% of them present only once. The sequence came from a woman younger than 45 who had recovered from COVID-19. Sequencing was done on a sample of PBMCs or T cells enriched from blood (not recorded which). The chain combines TRBV24-1 with TRBJ1-2; D might be TRBD1 (6 bases). CDR3: CATSERQANYGYTF. As DNA, the CDR3 is TGTGCCACCAGTGAAAGACAGGCGAACTATGGCTACACCTTC.